This TCR beta chain was sequenced during a study of Graves' ophthalmopathy and Graves' hyperthyroidism. General study points: Blood also carried most expanded thyroid clonotypes exceeding 0.001 frequency.

The germline V gene encodes CDR1 MNHEY and CDR2 SVGEGT. Germline trimming cut 5 bases from V and 6 bases from J; bases unmatched to any gene: 12. CDR3 size: 15 residues. The authors amplified TCR beta CDR3 regions from RNA transcripts. First-round RT-PCR employed HTBI primers, with a second-round multiplex PCR after it. TCRdb re-called the multiplex PCR reads through MiXCR, storing one row per CDR3 protein. The sample records 210,000 or so distinct CDR3 sequences, 29% being singletons. Ophthalmopathy donors were characterized by moderate-to-severe activity, CAS of at least 3, NOSPECS of at least 4, and duration under 3 months. Excluded: other autoimmune disease, uncontrolled infection, pregnancy or lactation. For this clonotype: Its matching antigen is unknown.

The chain carries TRBV6-2 or TRBV6-3 and TRBJ1-1; TRBD1 aligns across 7 bases. The sample was peripheral blood. The receptor was isolated from a man in his forties or fifties with Graves' ophthalmopathy. The CDR3 region has the DNA TGTGCCAGCAGTCGCGCCGGGACAGCGATCTCTGAAGCTTTCTTT. It yields the protein CASSRAGTAISEAFF.